A selection of T cell receptor beta chains follows, all from one sample in a study of vaccination effects on CD4 cells after COVID-19. No antigen has been identified for these receptors. Measured with immunoSEQ multiplex PCR; TCRdb has only the in-frame clones, and not every one. This sample carries 70,000 or so clones, around 69% of them seen once, and the ten largest clones take roughly 2.1%. The sequencing used CD4+ T cells from PBMCs cultured without peptide, collected after COVID-19 vaccination. These receptors were obtained from a human donor who received a COVID-19 vaccine. Both conserved end residues are part of each CDR3. Fields, in order: D gene, clone size, V gene, J gene, CDR3 DNA, CDR3 protein. A D gene is named only where the DNA matches it firmly. For some rows the clone size is stated as once, few or many, or as a class when expanded; others skip it.

>-|-|TRBV6-6|TRBJ1-5
TGTGCCAGCAGTTACGTCGGCAATCAGCCCCAGCATTTT
CASSYVGNQPQHF
>-|-|TRBV6-5|TRBJ2-3
TGTGCCAGCAGACGGGATCCCACAGATACGCAGTATTTT
CASRRDPTDTQYF
>TRBD1|-|TRBV6-2/TRBV6-3|TRBJ1-5
TGTGCCAGCAGTCGGACAGGGGGCAATCAGCCCCAGCATTTT
CASSRTGGNQPQHF
>-|-|TRBV9|TRBJ2-5
TGTGCCAGCAGCGCACCAGGCGGGACCCAGTACTTC
CASSAPGGTQYF
>-|-|TRBV25-1|TRBJ1-1
TGTGCCAGCAGTGAGGGACGCCTGAACACTGAAGCTTTCTTT
CASSEGRLNTEAFF
>TRBD2|few|TRBV6-5|TRBJ2-1
TGTGCCACGCAAACTAGCGGGGGGATTAATGAGCAGTTCTTC
CATQTSGGINEQFF
>-|-|TRBV6-2/TRBV6-3|TRBJ1-2
TGTGCCAGCAGTTACGGGTTTGGCTACACCTTC
CASSYGFGYTF
>TRBD1|-|TRBV30|TRBJ2-1
TGTGCCTGGGGTAATACCGGGGACAGGAGGTTCTTC
CAWGNTGDRRFF
>-|-|TRBV14|TRBJ2-4
TGTGCCAGCAGCCGGCCAGGGGCACTTGGAAACATTCAGTACTTC
CASSRPGALGNIQYF
>-|-|TRBV6-2/TRBV6-3|TRBJ1-3
TGTGCCAGCAGCCGCCCTCCGCGGGACACTGTACTCTTTACGGCTGGAAACACCATATATTTT
CASSRPPRDTVLFTAGNTIYF
>-|-|TRBV20-1|TRBJ2-1
TGCAGTGCCAGGGGCTACAATGAGCAGTTCTTC
CSARGYNEQFF
>TRBD1|-|TRBV19|TRBJ1-5
TGTGCCAGTAGTACCAGACAGGGGGGAAATCAGCCCCAGCATTTT
CASSTRQGGNQPQHF